The following is a T cell receptor beta chain sequence with its context. RNA amounts of about 0.5 to 1 ug underwent reverse transcription with random hexamers. TCR beta CDR3 was amplified by immunoSEQ multiplex PCR. This amplification extended across 54 Vbeta and 13 Jbeta segments. TCRdb analysed the immunoSEQ multiplex PCR reads with MiXCR anew, one entry per CDR3 protein. The top ten hold approximately 0.09% of the sample, which has roughly 200,000 distinct CDR3 sequences, more than 90% seen once. The sequenced target, TCR beta, came from blood CD8+ and CD4+ T cells. Germline-derived CDR1 and CDR2 are DFQATT and SNEGSKA (reference sequence). The V gene lost 3 bases and the J gene lost 7 bases, with 16 bases spanning the gap. The CDR3 has 13 residues. The sample originates from a study of CD8 T cells in Susac syndrome.

The chain has TRBV20-1 and TRBJ2-7, with a tentative D call TRBD2 (5 bases). This receptor was identified in a human donor with multiple sclerosis. The sample consisted of CD4+ T cells from PBMCs. The CDR3 region has the DNA TGCAGTGCTAGCTTCCAGTTCGGCGGGGAGCAGTACTTC. Protein product: CSASFQFGGEQYF.